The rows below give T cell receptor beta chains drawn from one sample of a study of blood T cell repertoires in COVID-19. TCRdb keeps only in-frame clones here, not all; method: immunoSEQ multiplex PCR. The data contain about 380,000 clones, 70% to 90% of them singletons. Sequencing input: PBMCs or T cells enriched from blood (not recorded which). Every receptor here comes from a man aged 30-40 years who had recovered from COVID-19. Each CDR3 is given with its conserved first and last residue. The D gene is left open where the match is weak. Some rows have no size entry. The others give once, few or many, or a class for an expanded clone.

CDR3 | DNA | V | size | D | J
CASSRQGAQGTEAFF | TGTGCCAGCAGCCGACAAGGGGCGCAGGGCACTGAAGCTTTCTTT | TRBV3-1/TRBV3-2 | NA | NA | TRBJ1-1
CASSQGTVSMGPQHF | TGCGCCAGCAGCCAAGGTACAGTCTCAATGGGGCCCCAGCATTTT | TRBV4-1 | NA | NA | TRBJ1-5
CASRDSLSSGNTIYF | TGCGCCAGCAGGGACAGTCTCTCCTCTGGAAACACCATATATTTT | TRBV5-1 | NA | NA | TRBJ1-3
CASSHSTGRAYGYTF | TGTGCCAGCAGTCATTCGACAGGGCGAGCATATGGCTACACCTTC | TRBV25-1 | NA | TRBD1 | TRBJ1-2
CASSPDKTDTQYF | TGCGCCAGCAGCCCCGACAAAACAGATACGCAGTATTTT | TRBV5-1 | NA | NA | TRBJ2-3
CASSHDRVPSSEQFF | TGTGCCAGCAGCCACGACAGGGTTCCTTCTAGTGAGCAGTTCTTC | TRBV7-9 | NA | TRBD1 | TRBJ2-1
CASSLGTLNQPQHF | TGTGCCAGCAGCTTAGGGACACTTAATCAGCCCCAGCATTTT | TRBV7-8 | once | NA | TRBJ1-5
CASSEAPGTGARHGAFF | TGTGCCAGCAGTGAAGCCCCCGGGACAGGGGCCCGCCATGGGGCTTTCTTT | TRBV2 | once | TRBD1 | TRBJ1-1
CASSLVAVNEQFF | TGCGCCAGCAGCTTGGTGGCCGTCAATGAGCAGTTCTTC | TRBV5-1 | NA | NA | TRBJ2-1
CASSEPGQGDVQPQHF | TGTGCCAGCAGTGAGCCGGGACAGGGGGATGTTCAGCCCCAGCATTTT | TRBV6-1 | NA | TRBD1 | TRBJ1-5
CASSKDSMNTEAFF | TGCGCCAGCAGCAAAGACTCGATGAACACTGAAGCTTTCTTT | TRBV5-1 | NA | NA | TRBJ1-1
CASSQGSSVDGYTF | TGTGCCAGCAGCCAAGGTTCTTCGGTCGATGGCTACACCTTC | TRBV4-2 | NA | NA | TRBJ1-2
CASVRSGGDSYNEQFF | TGTGCTAGTGTCCGTAGCGGGGGTGACTCCTACAATGAGCAGTTCTTC | TRBV12-5 | NA | TRBD2 | TRBJ2-1
CASSPISGGAYNEQFF | TGTGCCAGCAGCCCTATATCCGGCGGGGCCTACAATGAGCAGTTCTTC | TRBV5-6 | NA | NA | TRBJ2-1
CASSLAPRGSGANVLTF | TGTGCCAGCAGCTTAGCCCCCCGGGGGTCTGGGGCCAACGTCCTGACTTTC | TRBV11-2 | NA | NA | TRBJ2-6
CASSPGSLTDTQYF | TGCGCCAGCAGCCCCGGGAGCCTCACAGATACGCAGTATTTT | TRBV5-1 | NA | NA | TRBJ2-3
CAWRSDGYTF | TGTGCCTGGAGATCTGATGGCTACACCTTC | TRBV30 | NA | NA | TRBJ1-2
CASSLGTGLGGYTF | TGTGCCAGCAGCTTAGGGACAGGGCTTGGTGGCTACACCTTC | TRBV11-2 | NA | TRBD1 | TRBJ1-2
CASSPYRDSNQPQHF | TGCGCCAGCAGCCCCTACAGGGATAGCAATCAGCCCCAGCATTTT | TRBV4-1 | NA | NA | TRBJ1-5
CASSVAPGGGYTF | TGTGCCAGCAGCGTAGCACCAGGGGGTGGCTACACCTTC | TRBV9 | NA | TRBD1 | TRBJ1-2